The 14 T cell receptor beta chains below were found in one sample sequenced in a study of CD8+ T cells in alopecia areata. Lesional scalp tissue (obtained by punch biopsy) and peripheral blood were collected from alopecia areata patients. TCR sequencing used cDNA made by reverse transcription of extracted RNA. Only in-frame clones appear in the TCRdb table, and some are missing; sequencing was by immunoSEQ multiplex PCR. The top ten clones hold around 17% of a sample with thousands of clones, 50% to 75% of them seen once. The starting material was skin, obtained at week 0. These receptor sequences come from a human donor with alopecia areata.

Here the CDR3 reads CASSLPSGSRYTF. Written as DNA, the CDR3 is TGTGCCAGCAGTTTGCCAAGTGGGTCGAGATACACCTTC. The V call is TRBV28, the J call TRBJ1-2; D is uncertain. V was pared by 3 bases and J by 11 bases, with 16 bases between. The CDR3 runs 13 residues. Germline lookup yields CDR1 MDHEN and CDR2 SYDVKM.

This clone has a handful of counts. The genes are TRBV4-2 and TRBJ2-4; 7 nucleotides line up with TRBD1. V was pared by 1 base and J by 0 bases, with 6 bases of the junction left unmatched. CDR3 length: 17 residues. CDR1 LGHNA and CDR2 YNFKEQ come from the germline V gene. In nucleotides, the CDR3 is TGTGCCAGCAGCCAAGGACAGGGAATACTAGCCAAAAACATTCAGTACTTC. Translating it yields CASSQGQGILAKNIQYF.

CDR3 region: CAWVGRAGGVSEQYF. In nucleotides, the CDR3 is TGTGCCTGGGTCGGGCGGGCAGGGGGCGTCTCCGAGCAGTACTTC. The chain combines TRBV30 with TRBJ2-7; 8 nucleotides align to TRBD1. Germline V CDR1 and CDR2: GTSNPN, SVGIG (reference sequence). The ends lost 5 bases at V and 6 bases at J; junction bases unmatched: 15. The CDR3 is 15 residues long.

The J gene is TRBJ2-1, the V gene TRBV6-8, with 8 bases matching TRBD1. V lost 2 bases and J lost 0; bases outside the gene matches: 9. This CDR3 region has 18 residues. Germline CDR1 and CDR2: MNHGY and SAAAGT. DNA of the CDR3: TGTGCCAGCAGTTACATTCGTGGACAGGGCGTCTCCTACAATGAGCAGTTCTTC. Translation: CASSYIRGQGVSYNEQFF.

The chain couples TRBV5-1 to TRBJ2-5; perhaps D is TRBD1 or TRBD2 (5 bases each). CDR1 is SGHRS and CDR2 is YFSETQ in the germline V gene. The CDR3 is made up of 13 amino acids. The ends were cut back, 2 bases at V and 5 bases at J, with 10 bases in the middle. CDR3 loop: CASSLRGGETQYF. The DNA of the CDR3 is TGCGCCAGCAGCTTAAGGGGCGGGGAGACCCAGTACTTC. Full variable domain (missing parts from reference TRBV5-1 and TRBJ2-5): KAGVTQTPRYLIKTRGQQVTLSCSPISGHRSVSWYQQTPGQGLQFLFEYFSETQRNKGNFPGRFSGRQFSNSRSEMNVSTLELGDSALYLCASSLRGGETQYFGPGTRLLVL.

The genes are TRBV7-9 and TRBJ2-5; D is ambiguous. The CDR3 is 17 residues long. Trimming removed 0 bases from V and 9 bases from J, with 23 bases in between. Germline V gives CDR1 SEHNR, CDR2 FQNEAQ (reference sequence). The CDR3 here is CASSLAWPPSSISAQYF. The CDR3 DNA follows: TGTGCCAGCAGCTTAGCGTGGCCTCCCTCGTCCATTTCGGCCCAGTACTTC.

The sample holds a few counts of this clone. The CDR3 DNA sequence: TGTGCCAGCAGTTCCATGGCGAGAAGGAACACTGAAGCTTTCTTT. Its translation is CASSSMARRNTEAFF. The rearrangement links TRBV6-1 to TRBJ1-1; D gene uncertain. Trimming cost V 5 bases and J 1 base, with 14 bases left between them. Germline CDR1 and CDR2: MNHNS and SASEGT. This CDR3 contains 15 residues.

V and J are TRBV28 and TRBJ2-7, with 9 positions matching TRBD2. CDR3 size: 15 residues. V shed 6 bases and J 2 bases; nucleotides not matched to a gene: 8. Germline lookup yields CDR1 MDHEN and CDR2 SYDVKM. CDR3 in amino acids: CASRLGLAGTYEQYF. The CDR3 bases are TGTGCCAGCAGACTTGGGCTAGCGGGGACCTACGAGCAGTACTTC. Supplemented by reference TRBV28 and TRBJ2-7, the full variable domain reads DVKVTQSSRYLVKRTGEKVFLECVQDMDHENMFWYRQDPGLGLRLIYFSYDVKMKEKGDIPEGYSVSREKKERFSLILESASTNQTSMYLCASRLGLAGTYEQYFGPGTRLTVT.

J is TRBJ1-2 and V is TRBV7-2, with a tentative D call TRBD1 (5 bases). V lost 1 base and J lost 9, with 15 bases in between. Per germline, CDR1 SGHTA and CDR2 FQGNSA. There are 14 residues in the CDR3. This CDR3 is CASSLDVRERSYTF. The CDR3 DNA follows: TGTGCCAGCAGCTTAGATGTCAGGGAAAGAAGCTACACCTTC.

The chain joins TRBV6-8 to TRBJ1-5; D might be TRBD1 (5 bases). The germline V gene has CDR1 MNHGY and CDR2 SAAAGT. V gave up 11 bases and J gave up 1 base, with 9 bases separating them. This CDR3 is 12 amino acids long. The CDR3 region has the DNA TGTGCCTGCCGGGACAGCAATCAGCCCCAGCATTTT. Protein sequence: CACRDSNQPQHF.

The CDR3 DNA reads as TGTGCCAGCAGCACGGGACGCCAATATGGCTACACCTTC. It specifies CASSTGRQYGYTF. The chain combines TRBV6-5 with TRBJ1-2, with a possible D match to TRBD1 (5 bases). V was clipped by 6 bases and J by 5 bases, with 13 bases between them. The CDR3 has 13 amino acids. Per germline, CDR1 MNHEY and CDR2 SVGAGI.

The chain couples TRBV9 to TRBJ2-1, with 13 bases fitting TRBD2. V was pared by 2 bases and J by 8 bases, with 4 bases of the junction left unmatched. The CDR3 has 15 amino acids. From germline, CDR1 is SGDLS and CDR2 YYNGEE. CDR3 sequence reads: CASSVRTSGSHEQFF. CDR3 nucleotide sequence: TGTGCCAGCAGCGTCCGGACTAGCGGGAGCCATGAGCAGTTCTTC.

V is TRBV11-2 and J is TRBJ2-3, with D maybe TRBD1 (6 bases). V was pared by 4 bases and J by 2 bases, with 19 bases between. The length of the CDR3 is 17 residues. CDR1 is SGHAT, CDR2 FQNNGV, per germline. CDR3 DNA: TGTGCCAGCAGCTCTTGGGGGCAGAATTTTTACACAGATACGCAGTATTTT. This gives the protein CASSSWGQNFYTDTQYF.

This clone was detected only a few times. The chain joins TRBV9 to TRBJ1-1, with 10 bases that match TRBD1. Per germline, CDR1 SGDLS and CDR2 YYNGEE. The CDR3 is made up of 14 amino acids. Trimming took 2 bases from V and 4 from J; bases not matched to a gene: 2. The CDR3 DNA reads TGTGCCAGCAGCGTCCGGGACAGGGGCACTGAAGCTTTCTTT. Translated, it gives CASSVRDRGTEAFF.